The 15 T cell receptor beta chains below were found in one sample sequenced in a study of breast tumors, draining lymph nodes, adjacent tissues. MiXCR was run by TCRdb on the multiplex PCR reads, yielding one entry per CDR3 protein. The sample lists 17,000 or so distinct CDR3 sequences, just under 45% occurring once. Sequenced sample: tumor-adjacent breast tissue. All receptors come from a female donor with breast cancer. Some clones in this sample may be carry-over from other donors' samples.

CDR3 loop: CASSPHLTDTQYF. The CDR3 coding sequence is TGTGCCAGCAGCCCCCATCTCACAGATACGCAGTATTTT. The V and J genes are TRBV7-9 and TRBJ2-3; D is unclear. V was pared by 5 bases and J by 2 bases, with 8 bases between. CDR1 and CDR2 (germline): SEHNR, FQNEAQ (reference sequence). This CDR3 region has 13 residues.

Only one count was recorded for this clonotype. This chain links TRBV27 with TRBJ2-2; TRBD1 or TRBD2 may be the D gene (5 bases each). This CDR3 region has 15 residues. Germline V gene sequence: CDR1 MNHEY, CDR2 SMNVEV (reference sequence). The ends were cut back, 6 bases at V and 3 bases at J, with 14 bases in the middle. The CDR3 protein is CASRPLGTYTGELFF. Here the CDR3 DNA reads TGTGCCAGCAGGCCGCTTGGGACCTACACCGGGGAGCTGTTTTTT.

This clonotype is judged medium-sized. This sequence joins TRBV9 and TRBJ1-2; 7 nucleotides line up with TRBD1. Trimming removed 3 bases from V and 8 bases from J; junction bases left unmatched: 13. The V gene's germline CDR1 is SGDLS and CDR2 YYNGEE. CDR3 length: 15 amino acids. DNA for the CDR3: TGTGCCAGCAGCGCATTAGACAGGGTCGGTACGGGCTACACCTTC. Its protein product is CASSALDRVGTGYTF.

Ten or more counts support this clonotype. CDR3 in amino acids: CASSLKYGTQETQYF. As DNA, the CDR3 is TGTGCCAGCAGCTTGAAGTACGGGACACAAGAGACCCAGTACTTC. V is TRBV5-8 and J is TRBJ2-5; D possibly corresponds to TRBD1 (6 bases). This CDR3 contains 15 residues. Trimming cost V 1 base and J 2 bases, with 12 bases left between them. Germline CDR1 reads SGHTS; CDR2 reads YDEGEE.

This clonotype was seen a single time. This chain links TRBV9 with TRBJ1-6; 7 bases line up with TRBD1. Germline lookup yields CDR1 SGDLS and CDR2 YYNGEE. After removal of 6 bases from V and 14 bases from J, the junction contained 20 bases not matched to a gene. The CDR3 totals 16 residues. Written as DNA, the CDR3 is TGTGCCAGCACGGGACGGGGCAGGGGGGGAAATCCATCCCTCCACTTT. Protein: CASTGRGRGGNPSLHF.

This clonotype was seen ten or more times. The chain has TRBV6-2 or TRBV6-3 and TRBJ2-1, with 7 positions matching TRBD1. This CDR3 has 13 residues. With 2 bases clipped from V and 7 bases from J, the junction kept 2 bases outside the gene matches. CDR1 is MNHEY and CDR2 is SVGEGT in the germline V gene. The CDR3 loop is CASSYTTGNEQFF. The CDR3 DNA reads TGTGCCAGCAGTTACACGACAGGGAATGAGCAGTTCTTC.

The chain carries TRBV5-4 and TRBJ2-1, with 12 bases that match TRBD1. With V trimmed by 4 bases and J by 8 bases, 7 bases remained unmatched. There are 15 residues in the CDR3. The germline V gene has CDR1 SGHNT and CDR2 YYREEE (reference sequence). This chain's CDR3 is CASSPGTGGGDEQFF. In DNA form, the CDR3 reads TGTGCCAGCAGCCCGGGGACAGGGGGCGGGGATGAGCAGTTCTTC.

This clonotype appeared many times. This chain uses TRBV19 with TRBJ2-1, with 10 positions matching TRBD1. The CDR3 runs 15 residues. After removal of 3 bases from V and 6 bases from J, the junction contained 5 bases not matched to a gene. Germline CDR1 reads LNHDA; CDR2 reads SQIVND (reference sequence). The CDR3 region has the DNA TGTGCCAGTAGTATGTTGGGACAGGGGCCCAATGAGCAGTTCTTC. Translation gives CASSMLGQGPNEQFF.

This clonotype was detected once. The rearrangement links TRBV20-1 to TRBJ2-7; no firm D call. V dropped 3 bases and J dropped 4 bases, with 7 bases sitting between them. The CDR3 runs to 11 residues. Germline CDR1 and CDR2: DFQATT and SNEGSKA (reference sequence). The CDR3, as DNA: TGCAGTGCTAGTCAGGCTTACGAGCAGTACGTC. Residues: CSASQAYEQYV.

This clonotype qualifies as large. The J gene is TRBJ1-2, the V gene TRBV9; a possible D gene is TRBD1 (6 bases). V lost 4 bases and J lost 5, with 9 bases in between. This CDR3 region has 12 residues. CDR1 is SGDLS and CDR2 is YYNGEE in the germline V gene. In nucleotides, the CDR3 is TGTGCCAGCAGCACACAGGGTTATGGCTACACCTTC. Protein: CASSTQGYGYTF.

This clonotype showed up many times. This clone may be a read error of a much larger clone one base away. This rearrangement joins TRBV6-5 to TRBJ2-3; a possible D gene is TRBD2 (6 bases). CDR1 is MNHEY, CDR2 SVGAGI, per germline. V was shortened by 5 bases and J by 1 base, with 16 bases between the two germline ends. The CDR3 sequence is 16 residues long. The CDR3 here is CASSHFVTSGTDTQYF. The DNA for the CDR3 is TGTGCCAGCAGTCACTTTGTGACTAGTGGCACAGATACGCAGTATTTT.

The genes are TRBV7-2 and TRBJ2-7; D is possibly TRBD1 (6 bases). Germline CDR1 reads SGHTA; CDR2 reads FQGNSA. V was pared by 8 bases and J by 0 bases, with 14 bases between. The CDR3 runs 14 residues. CDR3 sequence: CASQRLDSSYEQYF. For the CDR3, the DNA is TGTGCCAGCCAGAGACTGGACAGCTCCTACGAGCAGTACTTC. Full variable domain (remainder filled in from reference TRBV7-2 and TRBJ2-7): GAGVSQSPSNKVTEKGKDVELRCDPISGHTALYWYRQSLGQGLEFLIYFQGNSAPDKSGLPSDRFSAERTGGSVSTLTIQRTQQEDSAVYLCASQRLDSSYEQYFGPGTRLTVT.

By sample fraction, this clonotype is medium-sized. The chain links TRBV30 to TRBJ1-5; maybe TRBD1 (5 bases). The germline CDR1 and CDR2 sequences are GTSNPN and SVGIG (reference sequence). This CDR3 has 13 residues. V was clipped by 1 base and J by 4 bases, with 8 bases between them. CDR3 region: CAWSGGDNQPQHF. Written as DNA, the CDR3 is TGTGCCTGGAGTGGGGGGGATAATCAGCCCCAGCATTTT.

V gene TRBV20-1 combines with J gene TRBJ2-1; 11 nucleotides match TRBD2. V shed 3 bases, J shed 7 bases, and the junction held 17 bases outside the gene matches. Germline V CDR1 and CDR2: DFQATT, SNEGSKA (reference sequence). This CDR3 has 18 amino acids. This chain's CDR3 is CSASEIAGGADYMNEQFF. CDR3 nucleotides: TGCAGTGCTAGCGAAATAGCGGGGGGGGCAGACTACATGAATGAGCAGTTCTTC.

In its sample, this clonotype was seen many times. V gene TRBV6-2 or TRBV6-3 combines with J gene TRBJ1-5; 7 positions match TRBD1. V was pared by 5 bases and J by 5 bases, with 9 bases of the junction left unmatched. Per germline, CDR1 MNHEY and CDR2 SVGEGT. There are 15 residues in the CDR3. The CDR3 protein is CASSHTPGQYQPQHF. In nucleotides, the CDR3 is TGTGCCAGCAGTCACACCCCGGGACAGTATCAGCCCCAGCATTTT.